This TCR beta chain was obtained from a study of beta chain features in type 1 diabetes. cDNA synthesis used the whole RNA isolate, giving expressed TCRB sequences. The assay was immunoSEQ multiplex PCR, and TCRdb's table has in-frame clones only and misses some. Of about 320,000 clones in the sample, 13% to 15% were seen once. V shed 2 bases and J 3 bases; nucleotides not matched to a gene: 10. Per germline, CDR1 KGHSH and CDR2 LQKENI. CDR3 length equals 18 residues. The sample was central memory CD4+ T cells from blood. The sequence derives from a man aged 30 to 45 in good health. V is TRBV18 and J is TRBJ2-3; 11 bases are shared with TRBD2. The CDR3 DNA is TGTGCCAGCTCACCATACGAAACTAGCGGGAGAGGGACAGATACGCAGTATTTT. It specifies CASSPYETSGRGTDTQYF.